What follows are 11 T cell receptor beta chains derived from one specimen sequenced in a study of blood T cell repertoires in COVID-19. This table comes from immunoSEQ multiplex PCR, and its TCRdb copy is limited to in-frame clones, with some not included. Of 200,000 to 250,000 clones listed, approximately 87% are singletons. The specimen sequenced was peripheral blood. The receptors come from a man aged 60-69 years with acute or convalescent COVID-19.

Written as DNA, the CDR3 is TGTGCCAGCAGCTTAGTGGCTGGGTCGACAGCCTACGAGCAGTACTTC. Translating it yields CASSLVAGSTAYEQYF. The V call is TRBV7-6, the J call TRBJ2-7; a possible D gene is TRBD1 (5 bases). V was pared by 1 base and J by 2 bases, with 15 bases between. The CDR3 is made up of 16 amino acids. The germline CDR1 and CDR2 sequences are SGHVS and FNYEAQ.

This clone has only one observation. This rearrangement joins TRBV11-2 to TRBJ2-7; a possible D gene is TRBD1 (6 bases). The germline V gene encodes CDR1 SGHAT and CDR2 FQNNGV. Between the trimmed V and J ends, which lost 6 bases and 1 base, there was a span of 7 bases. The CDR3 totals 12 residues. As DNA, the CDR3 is TGTGCCAGCAGACAGGGATCCTACGAGCAGTACTTC. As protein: CASRQGSYEQYF.

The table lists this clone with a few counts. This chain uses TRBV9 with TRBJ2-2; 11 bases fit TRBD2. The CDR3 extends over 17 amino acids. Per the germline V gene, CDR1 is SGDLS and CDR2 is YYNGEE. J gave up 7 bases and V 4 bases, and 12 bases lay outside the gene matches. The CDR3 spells CASSKTRLAGFGGELFF. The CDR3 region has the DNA TGTGCCAGCAGCAAAACCAGACTAGCGGGATTTGGCGGGGAGCTGTTTTTT.

CDR3 sequence: CASSAPFGGGLGTDTQYF. The CDR3 nucleotides are TGTGCCAGCTCAGCTCCCTTCGGGGGAGGGCTGGGCACAGATACGCAGTATTTT. V gene TRBV18 combines with J gene TRBJ2-3, with 7 bases matching TRBD2. Unmatched junction bases numbered 15, after V lost 5 bases and J lost 1 base. The CDR3 has 18 residues. Looked up from germline, CDR1 is KGHSH and CDR2 is LQKENI.

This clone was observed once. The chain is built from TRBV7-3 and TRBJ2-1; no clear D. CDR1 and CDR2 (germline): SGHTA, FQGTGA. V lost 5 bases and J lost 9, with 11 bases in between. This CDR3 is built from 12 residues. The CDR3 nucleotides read TGTGCCAGCAGCCTTTCACACGCTGAGCAGTTCTTC. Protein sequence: CASSLSHAEQFF.

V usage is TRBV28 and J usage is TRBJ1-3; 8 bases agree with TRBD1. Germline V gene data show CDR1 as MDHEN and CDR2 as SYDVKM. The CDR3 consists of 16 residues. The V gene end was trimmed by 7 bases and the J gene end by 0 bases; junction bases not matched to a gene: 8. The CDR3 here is CASTPTGEHSGNTIYF. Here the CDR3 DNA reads TGTGCCAGCACCCCGACAGGGGAACACTCTGGAAACACCATATATTTT. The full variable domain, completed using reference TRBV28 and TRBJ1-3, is DVKVTQSSRYLVKRTGEKVFLECVQDMDHENMFWYRQDPGLGLRLIYFSYDVKMKEKGDIPEGYSVSREKKERFSLILESASTNQTSMYLCASTPTGEHSGNTIYFGEGSWLTVV.

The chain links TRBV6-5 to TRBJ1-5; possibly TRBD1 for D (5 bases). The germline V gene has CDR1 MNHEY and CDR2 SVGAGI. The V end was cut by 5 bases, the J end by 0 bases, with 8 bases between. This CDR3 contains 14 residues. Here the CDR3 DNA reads TGTGCCAGCAGTCCCGACAGTAGCAATCAGCCCCAGCATTTT. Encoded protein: CASSPDSSNQPQHF.

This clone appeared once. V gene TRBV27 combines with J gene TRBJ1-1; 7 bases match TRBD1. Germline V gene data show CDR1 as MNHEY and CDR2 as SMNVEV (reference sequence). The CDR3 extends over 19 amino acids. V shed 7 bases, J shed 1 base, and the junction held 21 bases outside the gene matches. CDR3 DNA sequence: TGTGCCAGCACCTTGTGGCCCCCCCAGGGATACAGGGGGAACACTGAAGCTTTCTTT. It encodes CASTLWPPQGYRGNTEAFF.

CDR3 residues: CASSKGFTGTAYEQYF. Here the CDR3 DNA reads TGTGCCAGCAGCAAAGGGTTTACCGGGACAGCCTACGAGCAGTACTTC. The chain couples TRBV21-1 to TRBJ2-7; the D call of TRBD1 is as the table states it, not checked on the DNA. TRBV21-1 is deemed a pseudogene. The CDR3 covers 16 residues.

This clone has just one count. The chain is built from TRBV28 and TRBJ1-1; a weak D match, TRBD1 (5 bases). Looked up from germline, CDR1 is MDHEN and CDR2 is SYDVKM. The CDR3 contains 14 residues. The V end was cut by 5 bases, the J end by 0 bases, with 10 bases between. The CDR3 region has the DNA TGTGCCAGCAGTCCGACAGACATGAACACTGAAGCTTTCTTT. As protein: CASSPTDMNTEAFF. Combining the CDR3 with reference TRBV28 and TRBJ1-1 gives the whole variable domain DVKVTQSSRYLVKRTGEKVFLECVQDMDHENMFWYRQDPGLGLRLIYFSYDVKMKEKGDIPEGYSVSREKKERFSLILESASTNQTSMYLCASSPTDMNTEAFFGQGTRLTVV.

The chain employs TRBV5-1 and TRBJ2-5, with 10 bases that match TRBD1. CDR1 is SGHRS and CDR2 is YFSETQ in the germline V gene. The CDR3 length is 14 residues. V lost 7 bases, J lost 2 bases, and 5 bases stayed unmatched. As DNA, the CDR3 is TGCGCCAGCCACCCGGGACAGGGGCAAGAGACCCAGTACTTC. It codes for CASHPGQGQETQYF.